The 14 T cell receptor beta chains below come from one sample, sequenced in a study of T cells in women clearing cervical HPV infection. Assay: immunoSEQ multiplex PCR; the TCRdb copy retains only in-frame clones and omits some. This sample's table has tens of thousands of clones. The sample comprised blood buffy coat. These receptors all come from a woman between 18 and 75 years old with a cervical HPV16 infection that either progressed to CIN3+ or cleared (not recorded which).

The covered CDR3 bases are TGTGCCAGCAGCTTAGTCGGGGGGGTGAACACTGAA. This gives the protein CASSLVGGVNTE. The complete CDR3 protein is CASSLVGGVNTEAFF. V is TRBV11-2 and J is TRBJ1-1, with a possible D match to TRBD1 (5 bases). Sequencing ends 3 residues short of the CDR3 end; the germline J gene provides the rest. The CDR3 sequence is 15 residues long. Germline assignment: CDR1 SGHAT and CDR2 FQNNGV. Trimming stripped 1 base from V and 0 bases from J, with 9 bases between.

Details on this clone: Read data end 3 residues before the CDR3 end; the end is taken from the germline J gene. The chain combines TRBV19 with TRBJ1-5, with a weak D call TRBD1 (5 bases). CDR3 length: 12 residues. The V gene's germline CDR1 is LNHDA and CDR2 SQIVND (reference sequence). V was pared by 5 bases and J by 7 bases, with 9 bases between. The sequenced part of the CDR3 DNA is TGTGCCAGTAGTCCCCAGGGCCAGCCC. Translated: CASSPQGQP. From start to end, the CDR3 is CASSPQGQPQHF.

To note about this clone: The read finishes 3 residues shy of the CDR3 end, and the germline J gene is used to complete it. The J gene is TRBJ2-4, the V gene TRBV5-1; D possibly corresponds to TRBD1 (6 bases). CDR3 length: 12 amino acids. V was pared by 2 bases and J by 8 bases, with 8 bases between. In germline, CDR1 is SGHRS, CDR2 YFSETQ. The sequenced CDR3 bases are TGCGCCAGCAGCTTACAGGGATACATT. Amino acid sequence: CASSLQGYI. The full CDR3 protein is CASSLQGYIQYF.

Concerning this clone: Read coverage stops 3 residues before the CDR3 terminus; the germline J gene supplies the remainder. The gene calls are TRBV20-1 and TRBJ1-3; D is unresolved. Trimming removed 4 bases from V and 3 bases from J, with 4 bases in between. Looked up from germline, CDR1 is DFQATT and CDR2 is SNEGSKA (reference sequence). The CDR3 totals 11 residues. The CDR3 region is CSANSGNTIYF. CDR3 DNA (partial): TGCAGTGCTAATAGTGGAAACACC.

Points on this clone: The read ends 3 residues before the CDR3 terminus; that terminus is restored from the germline J gene. V gene TRBV2 combines with J gene TRBJ2-1, with TRBD1 matching 8 bases. CDR3 length: 15 residues. V lost 8 bases, J lost 3 bases, and 9 bases stayed unmatched. Germline V CDR1 and CDR2: SNHLY, FYNNEI. CDR3 DNA, as far as it was read: TGTGCCAGCCTACTCCCAGGGACAGGCTACAATGAG. It translates to CASLLPGTGYNE. Given in full, the CDR3 is CASLLPGTGYNEQFF.

Comment on this clone: The observed sequence ends 3 residues before the CDR3 terminus, with the missing tail filled in from the germline J gene. The sample holds other DNA sequences that translate to the same CDR3. The rearrangement links TRBV7-9 to TRBJ1-2; TRBD1 matches 7 bases. Germline CDR1 is SEHNR and CDR2 is FQNEAQ (reference sequence). This CDR3 comprises 15 residues. Trimming removed 5 bases from V and 4 bases from J; junction bases left unmatched: 10. The covered CDR3 bases are TGTGCCAGCAGCCCAGACAGGGCTAGTGTCTATGGC. This translates into CASSPDRASVYG. The whole CDR3 protein is CASSPDRASVYGYTF.

CDR3 residues: CASSFPLAGGTYNEQFF. CDR3 DNA, as far as it was read: TGCGCCAGCAGCTTCCCACTAGCGGGAGGCACCTACAATGAG. J is TRBJ2-1 and V is TRBV5-1; 12 bases are a match to TRBD2. The CDR3 end lies 3 residues beyond the end of the read and is filled in from the germline J gene. J was trimmed by 2 bases and V by 2 bases; bases with no gene match: 5. This CDR3 has 17 amino acids. Germline CDR1 and CDR2: SGHRS and YFSETQ.

As concerns this clone: The CDR3 end lies 3 residues beyond the end of the read and is filled in from the germline J gene. V gene TRBV12-3 or TRBV12-4 combines with J gene TRBJ2-5; maybe TRBD2 (5 bases). The CDR3 sequence is 14 residues long. The germline V and J ends were trimmed by 1 base and 1 base, with 7 bases remaining between them. CDR3 region: CASSLGGLQETQYF. The CDR3 DNA, read in part, is TGTGCCAGCAGTTTAGGAGGGCTCCAAGAGACC.

Regarding this clone: The CDR3 end is not reached by the read, which stops 3 residues before it; the germline J gene fills it in. The chain recombines TRBV7-8 with TRBJ1-1; unclear D gene. Germline V gives CDR1 SGHVS, CDR2 FQNEAQ. Trimming removed 5 bases at V and 1 base at J, with 11 bases between. There are 14 residues in the CDR3. CDR3 loop: CASSPVSGNTEAFF. The covered CDR3 bases are TGTGCCAGCAGCCCAGTTTCAGGGAACACTGAA.

Details on this clone: The read halts 3 residues ahead of the CDR3 end, with the missing end drawn from the germline J gene. The chain has TRBV7-6 and TRBJ1-6; 9 bases map to TRBD1. Germline assignment: CDR1 SGHVS and CDR2 FNYEAQ. V was clipped by 3 bases and J by 7 bases; unmatched bases: 4. This CDR3 spans 15 amino acids. The covered CDR3 bases are TGTGCCAGCAGCTTGGGACAGGGAACCAATTCACCC. As protein: CASSLGQGTNSP. The full CDR3 protein reads CASSLGQGTNSPLHF.

Points on this clone: With the read ending 3 residues before the CDR3 end, the germline J gene is used to fill in that end. The V call is TRBV5-4, the J call TRBJ2-5; 10 nucleotides agree with TRBD1. V trimming: 4 bases; J trimming: 5 bases; junction bases outside the gene matches: 2. The germline gives CDR1 SGHNT, CDR2 YYREEE (reference sequence). The CDR3 runs to 13 residues. Incomplete CDR3 DNA: TGTGCCAGCAGCCCGGACAGGGGGGAGACC. It specifies CASSPDRGET. The CDR3 in full is CASSPDRGETQYF.

Note on this clone: The CDR3 end lies 3 residues beyond the end of the read and is filled in from the germline J gene. The rearrangement joins TRBV20-1 to TRBJ2-7, with D possibly being TRBD2 (5 bases). Germline V lookup: CDR1 DFQATT, CDR2 SNEGSKA (reference sequence). The V gene lost 3 bases and the J gene lost 4 bases, with 16 bases spanning the gap. There are 14 residues in the CDR3. Incomplete CDR3 DNA: TGCAGTGCTAGGCGGCCACGCACTAGGTACGAG. Protein sequence: CSARRPRTRYE. The whole CDR3 sequence is CSARRPRTRYEQYF.

Concerning this clone itself: The sequenced fragment ends 3 residues before the CDR3 boundary, so the rest is inferred from the germline J gene. V is TRBV5-6 and J is TRBJ1-2; 10 bases are a match to TRBD1. CDR3 length equals 14 residues. Germline values: CDR1 SGHDT, CDR2 YYEEEE. CDR3 DNA (partial): TGTGCCAGCAGCTTATGGGACAGGGGTGGCGGC. As protein: CASSLWDRGGG. The full CDR3 protein reads CASSLWDRGGGYTF.

As regards this clone: The read falls 3 residues short of the CDR3 end, and the missing part is taken from the germline J gene. V and J are TRBV7-2 and TRBJ1-3; D is ambiguous. V lost 0 bases, J lost 1 base, and 10 bases lay in between. This CDR3 region has 16 residues. Germline V lookup: CDR1 SGHTA, CDR2 FQGNSA. The CDR3 protein is CASSLALFRSGNTIYF. The sequenced part of the CDR3 DNA is TGTGCCAGCAGCTTAGCACTATTTCGGTCTGGAAACACC.